This T cell receptor beta chain was identified in a study of human T cells and chemical hapten exposure. Across the whole study: Sensitization used 2% DPC on roughly 2 cm by roughly 2 cm upper inner arm skin.

Original analysis: Samples had a median of around 91,000 TCRs, ranging roughly 20,000 to 690,600. TCRdb used MiXCR to reprocess the RACE reads, holding one entry per CDR3 protein. TCRdb, not the original authors, processed these V and J calls. This table has 150,000 to 200,000 distinct CDR3 sequences, around 30% appearing once. Study results and caveats: After DPC sensitization, TCRs above 1 in 1000 frequency showed no change.

Sample time point: pre-sensitization, week 0. Described treatment: therapeutic diphenylcyclopropenone sensitization with weekly scalp DPC. Remarks on this clonotype: Its antigen is undetermined.

This receptor was identified in a woman aged 30 to 39 with alopecia areata. Some clones in this sample may be carry-over from other donors' samples. The sequenced sample was whole blood, obtained in connection with sensitization to the hapten diphenylcyclopropenone (DPC).

CDR3 region: CASSLRTSDQETQYF. CDR3 DNA: TGCGCCAGCAGCCTACGGACTAGCGACCAAGAGACCCAGTACTTC. This chain joins TRBV5-1 and TRBJ2-5; 9 bases match TRBD2. The CDR3 spans 15 residues. CDR1 is SGHRS, CDR2 YFSETQ, per germline. J gave up 0 bases and V 4 bases, and 4 bases lay outside the gene matches.